The clone carrying this TCR beta chain showed up many times. Its antigen is currently unknown. This entry belongs to a study of human T cells and chemical hapten exposure. Study as a whole: For the approximately 23-week duration of the study, patients were given weekly doses of diphenylcyclopropenone on the scalp.

Findings and caveats of the study: Positive correlation was observed between PT1 expanded TCR counts and patch test score.

V gave up 5 bases and J gave up 2 bases, with 4 bases separating them. The CDR3 covers 12 residues. Germline V gene data show CDR1 as SGHTA and CDR2 as FQGNSA. For the library, individual cDNA molecules each received unique molecular identifiers. TCRdb fed the RACE reads into MiXCR, producing one record per CDR3 protein. The sample holds 150,000 to 200,000 distinct CDR3 sequences; approximately 29% are singletons and the top ten take about 2.8%. The time point is: pre-sensitization, week 0. Treatment in this sample: therapeutic diphenylcyclopropenone sensitization with weekly scalp DPC. The study enrolled 18 to 70-year-old alopecia patients suitable for DPC.

The chain combines TRBV7-2 with TRBJ2-1; D is unclear. The clonotype was recovered from a young woman with alopecia areata. Some clones in this sample may be carry-over from other donors' samples. The sample here was whole blood, taken in connection with sensitization to the hapten diphenylcyclopropenone (DPC). The CDR3 protein is CASSLAYNEQFF. CDR3 sequence (DNA): TGTGCCAGCAGCCTGGCCTACAATGAGCAGTTCTTC.